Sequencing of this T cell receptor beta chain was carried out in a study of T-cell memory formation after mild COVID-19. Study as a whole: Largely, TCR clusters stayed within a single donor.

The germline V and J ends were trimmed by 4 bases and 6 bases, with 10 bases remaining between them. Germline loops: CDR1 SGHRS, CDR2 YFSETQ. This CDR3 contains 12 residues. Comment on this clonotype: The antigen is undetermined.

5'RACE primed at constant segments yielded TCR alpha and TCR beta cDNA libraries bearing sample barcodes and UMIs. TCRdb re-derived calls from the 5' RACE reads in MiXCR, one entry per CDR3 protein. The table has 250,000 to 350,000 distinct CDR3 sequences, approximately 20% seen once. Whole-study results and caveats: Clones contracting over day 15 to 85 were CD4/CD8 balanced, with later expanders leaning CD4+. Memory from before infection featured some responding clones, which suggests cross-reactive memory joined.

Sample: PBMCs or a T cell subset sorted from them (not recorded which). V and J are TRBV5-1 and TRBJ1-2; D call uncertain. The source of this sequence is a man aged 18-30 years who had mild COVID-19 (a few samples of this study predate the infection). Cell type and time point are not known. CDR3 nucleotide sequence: TGCGCCAGCAGCGTCCAAGGCGATGGCTACACCTTC. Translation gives CASSVQGDGYTF.